Sequencing of this T cell receptor (beta chain) was carried out in a study of T cells in localized non-small cell lung cancer (dated by TCRdb to the early 2020s). As for the study more broadly: The study examined T cell repertoires in a few hundred patients with early-stage NSCLC and compared tumors with uninvolved tumor-adjacent lungs. The cohort comprised approximately 240 treatment-naïve NSCLC patients with resected, localized lung tumors. NSCLC patients had a mean age of approximately 66 years, and more than 120 were male and 107 female. On the study overall, not on this receptor specifically: Since the design was exploratory, TCR variables were selected using unadjusted p-values with no false-discovery rate correction. Because multi-region tumor sequencing was not performed, intratumor heterogeneity could not be ruled out. Of the top 100 tumor clones, a median of 57 were detected in paired uninvolved adjacent lung; under 35 were also among that lung's top 100. Uninvolved tumor-adjacent lung showed the highest T cell clonality, higher than tumor, which suggests more focused antigenic responses in the uninvolved tumor-adjacent lung. Longer overall survival was associated with higher blood T cell density, whereas shorter survival was associated with higher adjacent-lung clonality.

Notes on this clone: It has no known antigen specificity. The record has no base qualities; no much larger clone is one base away.

At diagnosis, peripheral blood, uninvolved tumor-adjacent lung and tumor were collected and stored as a combination of fresh-frozen and FFPE material. For TCR repertoire profiling, blood samples were analyzed as peripheral blood mononuclear cells. The CDR3 contains 15 residues, cysteine and phenylalanine counted. Only the CDR3 portion is preserved as DNA: 45 bases, with reading frame beginning at the first base. The junction shows trimming of 2 bases on V and 1 base on J, and the gene matches do not reach 3 bases of it. The germline V gene gives CDR1 as SGHRS and CDR2 as YFSETQ. TCR beta CDR3 regions were sequenced from DNA using the immunoSEQ Assay. For the original study's pipeline: T cell density was computed as TCR beta template counts normalized to usable DNA estimated by amplifying housekeeping genes. Richness was estimated with the preseqR package, extrapolating to 400,000 templates for PBMC samples and 120,000 templates for tissue samples. Clonality was defined by subtracting Pielou's evenness from one. Differential abundance testing on productive amino-acid clonotypes, with a minimum total count of 5 and an alpha of 0.1, was used to identify tissue-enriched TCRs. The Jaccard Index and the Morisita Overlap Index were used to measure repertoire overlap between compartments. GLIPH clustered TCR beta CDR3s with public tetramer-defined viral CDR3s; viral motifs required at least three viral sequences plus V-gene enrichment. What TCRdb holds here is the immuneACCESS table cut down to in-frame rearrangements. Part of the clones is not present; checked against another copy, under half of the missing clones reflect an unresolved V gene, and the others are unexplained. V and J calls plus clone size are reproduced from that table; the DNA served to infer D and trimming. In this sample the table shows around 41,000 clones, about 80% of which occur a single time. The leading ten clones occupy 7.8% of the sample.

The TCR comes from a man aged 40-75 years with stage II lung adenocarcinoma. The sequencing used PBMCs, collected before any cancer treatment. This chain is built from TRBV5-1 and TRBJ2-7; 10 bases in the junction line up with TRBD2. The CDR3: CASSFGLAESYEQYF. The bases are TGCGCCAGCAGCTTCGGACTAGCGGAGTCCTACGAGCAGTACTTC.